The 25 T cell receptor beta chains reported below all come from one sample, sequenced in a study of CD8 T cells in ankylosing spondylitis. TCRdb reprocessed the 5' RACE reads via MiXCR and lists one record per CDR3 protein. Of 150,000 to 200,000 distinct CDR3 sequences listed, 11% are singletons. Sequenced material: blood, either unsorted or a sorted T cell fraction (not recorded which). These receptors originate from a male donor with ankylosing spondylitis or in good health (not recorded which).

This clonotype came up many times. The V call is TRBV9, the J call TRBJ2-5, with D uncertain. V lost 0 bases and J lost 2, with 11 bases in between. Germline V CDR1 and CDR2: SGDLS, YYNGEE. This CDR3 has 15 amino acids. CDR3 protein: CASSVAANSQETQYF. In nucleotides, the CDR3 is TGTGCCAGCAGCGTAGCTGCCAATTCTCAAGAGACCCAGTACTTC.

This clonotype has ten or more counts. The rearrangement links TRBV3-1 to TRBJ2-7, with D hard to call. Per the germline V gene, CDR1 is LGHDT and CDR2 is YNNKEL (reference sequence). The V end was cut by 2 bases, the J end by 0 bases, with 11 bases between. This CDR3 has 15 residues. The CDR3 loop is CASSQLQDASYEQYF. The CDR3 DNA sequence: TGTGCCAGCAGCCAATTGCAGGATGCCTCCTACGAGCAGTACTTC.

This clonotype has a count of ten or more. V usage is TRBV28 and J usage is TRBJ2-2; 16 bases align to TRBD2. The CDR3 covers 20 residues. V lost 6 bases and J lost 0; bases outside the gene matches: 10. CDR1 and CDR2 from the germline V gene are MDHEN and SYDVKM. The CDR3: CASRSPGLAGGQANTGELFF. In nucleotides, the CDR3 is TGTGCCAGCAGATCCCCGGGACTAGCGGGGGGGCAGGCGAACACCGGGGAGCTGTTTTTT.

DNA for the CDR3: TGTGCCAGCAGTCGTAGACAGGGCGGGTCCGATACGCAGTATTTT. Its protein is CASSRRQGGSDTQYF. J is TRBJ2-3 and V is TRBV12-3 or TRBV12-4; TRBD1 matches at 7 bases. This CDR3 is built from 15 residues. The ends lost 5 bases at V and 6 bases at J; junction bases unmatched: 11.

This clonotype came up many times. CDR3: CASSPALGGGNTEAFF. The CDR3 DNA follows: TGTGCCAGCAGTCCAGCGTTGGGGGGCGGGAACACTGAAGCTTTCTTT. This chain joins TRBV12-3 or TRBV12-4 and TRBJ1-1; the D gene is possibly TRBD1 (6 bases). This CDR3 region has 16 residues. The germline V and J ends were trimmed by 5 bases and 1 base, with 17 bases remaining between them.

The chain recombines TRBV20-1 with TRBJ1-5; D is unresolved. Between the trimmed V and J ends, which lost 5 bases and 0 bases, there was a span of 5 bases. This CDR3 comprises 12 residues. Germline loops: CDR1 DFQATT, CDR2 SNEGSKA (reference sequence). CDR3 loop: CSAQDSNQPQHF. The CDR3 DNA reads as TGCAGTGCTCAGGATAGCAATCAGCCCCAGCATTTT.

A few counts support this clonotype. The chain carries TRBV12-3 or TRBV12-4 and TRBJ1-1; D is perhaps TRBD1 (5 bases). The CDR3 has 17 amino acids. V lost 5 bases and J 0 bases, leaving 19 bases between the germline ends. CDR3 sequence (DNA): TGTGCCAGCAGTCCCGGGGGGACCGTTGGAATGAACACTGAAGCTTTCTTT. Amino acids: CASSPGGTVGMNTEAFF.

The rearrangement joins TRBV29-1 to TRBJ2-1; no clear D gene. Per the germline V gene, CDR1 is SQVTM and CDR2 is ANQGSEA. This CDR3 region has 12 residues. The V end lost 7 bases, the J end lost 6 bases, and 13 bases lay between the germline ends. The CDR3 DNA sequence: TGCAGCGGACAACGGTTGGGCAATGAGCAGTTCTTC. Its protein product is CSGQRLGNEQFF.

The sample holds many counts of this clonotype. This chain links TRBV29-1 with TRBJ1-1; 7 bases are shared with TRBD1. This CDR3 region has 12 residues. CDR1 and CDR2 (germline): SQVTM, ANQGSEA. V was pared by 4 bases and J by 4 bases, with 3 bases of the junction left unmatched. CDR3 region: CSVGQGGTEAFF. The CDR3 region has the DNA TGCAGCGTTGGACAGGGAGGCACTGAAGCTTTCTTT.

This chain uses TRBV5-1 with TRBJ2-7, with D perhaps given as TRBD1 or TRBD2 (5 bases each). With 0 bases removed from V and 4 bases from J, the gap between germline ends came to 17 bases. In germline, CDR1 is SGHRS, CDR2 YFSETQ. CDR3 length: 16 amino acids. The DNA for the CDR3 is TGCGCCAGCAGCTTGGCCGTCGGGACCGTTTCTTACGAGCAGTACTTC. Translation: CASSLAVGTVSYEQYF.

The rearrangement joins TRBV7-2 to TRBJ2-5; D is undetermined. V dropped 4 bases and J dropped 1 base, with 4 bases sitting between them. This CDR3 is 12 amino acids long. Per the germline V gene, CDR1 is SGHTA and CDR2 is FQGNSA. Here the CDR3 reads CASSSSQETQYF. For the CDR3, the DNA is TGTGCCAGCAGCTCATCCCAAGAGACCCAGTACTTC.

In this sample, this clonotype turned up many times. At one boundary the junction diverges from the germline segment, which might be a read error. For the CDR3, the DNA is TGTGCCAGCTGTTTATTACTTTCATTTCGGACCGACTCCTACAATGAGCAGTTCTTC. Amino acids: CASCLLLSFRTDSYNEQFF. The chain carries TRBV12-3 or TRBV12-4 and TRBJ2-1; D call uncertain. CDR3 length: 19 residues.

This clonotype was seen repeatedly, ten times or more. This chain links TRBV20-1 with TRBJ2-3; D remains unclear. CDR1 and CDR2 from the germline V gene are DFQATT and SNEGSKA (reference sequence). V was pared by 6 bases and J by 0 bases, with 16 bases between. This CDR3 region has 15 residues. The CDR3, as DNA: TGCAGTGCGGGCAGGAGTTCCTCGAGCACAGATACGCAGTATTTT. This codes for CSAGRSSSSTDTQYF.

This clonotype appeared many times. This chain links TRBV3-1 with TRBJ1-2; D is unresolved. This CDR3 has 14 residues. From germline, CDR1 is LGHDT and CDR2 YNNKEL (reference sequence). V lost 1 base to trimming and J lost 4 bases, with 10 bases between them. Here the CDR3 DNA reads TGTGCCAGCAGCCAAGGGCAGGCTCTCTATGGCTACACCTTC. Residues: CASSQGQALYGYTF.

The chain employs TRBV15 and TRBJ2-1; tentative D call: TRBD1 (5 bases). Trimming stripped 0 bases from V and 15 bases from J, with 15 bases between. The germline V gene has CDR1 LNHNV and CDR2 YYDKDF (reference sequence). The CDR3 length is 13 residues. CDR3 coding DNA: TGTGCCACCAGCAGAGATGTGATAGGGGCGCGGTTCTTC. Translated, it gives CATSRDVIGARFF.

This clonotype was picked up a small number of times. The chain has TRBV5-1 and TRBJ2-7, with TRBD1 matching over 7 bases. Trimming at V came to 4 bases and at J to 3 bases, leaving 7 bases not matched to a gene. Germline V gene sequence: CDR1 SGHRS, CDR2 YFSETQ. The CDR3 has 14 residues. The DNA for the CDR3 is TGCGCCAGCAGCGCAGGGGACAGTTACTACGAGCAGTACTTC. Translating it yields CASSAGDSYYEQYF.

The chain links TRBV19 to TRBJ2-6; a weak D match, TRBD1 (5 bases). The CDR3 spans 19 residues. V was clipped by 1 base and J by 0 bases, with 16 bases between them. From germline, CDR1 is LNHDA and CDR2 SQIVND (reference sequence). CDR3 protein: CASSIGGIGHNSGANVLTF. CDR3 nucleotides: TGTGCCAGTAGTATAGGCGGCATTGGACACAACTCTGGGGCCAACGTCCTGACTTTC.

The CDR3 region is CASRQTGGKAGYTF. The DNA of the CDR3 is TGTGCCAGCAGACAGACAGGGGGTAAAGCTGGCTACACCTTC. This chain uses TRBV28 with TRBJ1-2; TRBD1 matches 9 bases. Germline V lookup: CDR1 MDHEN, CDR2 SYDVKM. V lost 6 bases and J lost 7; bases outside the gene matches: 9. The CDR3 sequence is 14 residues long.

This clonotype was recorded many times. The DNA of the CDR3 is TGCAGTGCTAGTATCGGGGCCTACGAGCAGTACTTC. Its translation: CSASIGAYEQYF. The rearrangement uses TRBV20-1 and TRBJ2-7, with a tentative D call TRBD2 (5 bases). The V end lost 3 bases, the J end lost 2 bases, and 8 bases lay between the germline ends. The CDR3 loop spans 12 amino acids. Germline CDR1 and CDR2: DFQATT and SNEGSKA (reference sequence).

This clonotype was detected ten times or more. V usage is TRBV6-2 or TRBV6-3 and J usage is TRBJ2-3; D possibly corresponds to TRBD1 (7 bases). The CDR3 totals 16 residues. Germline-derived CDR1 and CDR2 are MNHEY and SVGEGT. The germline V and J ends were trimmed by 1 base and 4 bases, with 15 bases remaining between them. CDR3: CASSYWNRGGADTQYF. As DNA, the CDR3 is TGTGCCAGCAGTTACTGGAACAGGGGAGGCGCAGATACGCAGTATTTT.

This clonotype was seen repeatedly, ten times or more. CDR3 nucleotides: TGCGCCAGCAGCACCGGGACTAGCGACGAGCAGTACTTC. It encodes CASSTGTSDEQYF. V is TRBV4-1 and J is TRBJ2-7; 10 bases match TRBD2. CDR1 and CDR2 (germline): MGHRA, YSYEKL. The CDR3 is 13 residues long. V shed 5 bases, J shed 5 bases, and the junction held 3 bases outside the gene matches.

This clonotype occurred a few times. V usage is TRBV5-1 and J usage is TRBJ1-2, with 9 bases aligning to TRBD1. The CDR3 is 14 residues long. V was clipped by 5 bases and J by 8 bases; unmatched bases: 10. CDR1 and CDR2 from the germline V gene are SGHRS and YFSETQ. The CDR3 protein is CASREDRGNEGYTF. In nucleotides, the CDR3 is TGCGCCAGCAGAGAGGACAGGGGAAATGAAGGCTACACCTTC.

The sample holds a few counts of this clonotype. This chain joins TRBV18 and TRBJ2-7, with TRBD1 identical over 10 bases. The trim removed 5 bases at V and 1 base at J, leaving 8 bases unmatched. This CDR3 is 16 amino acids long. The germline V gene has CDR1 KGHSH and CDR2 LQKENI. CDR3 bases: TGTGCCAGCTCAGTCGGACAGGGGGTCGTTTCCTACGAGCAGTACTTC. This translates into CASSVGQGVVSYEQYF.

In its sample, this clonotype was seen many times. The V gene is TRBV7-8, the J gene TRBJ1-2, with D possibly being TRBD1 (6 bases). The germline gives CDR1 SGHVS, CDR2 FQNEAQ. CDR3 length equals 15 residues. V was cut by 1 base and J by 4 bases, with 13 bases left in between. CDR3 region: CASSLDPTGFYGYTF. The CDR3 region has the DNA TGTGCCAGCAGCTTAGATCCGACAGGCTTCTATGGCTACACCTTC. Full variable domain (rest looked up from reference TRBV7-8 and TRBJ1-2): GAGVSQSPRYKVAKRGQDVALRCDPISGHVSLFWYQQALGQGPEFLTYFQNEAQLDKSGLPSDRFFAERPEGSVSTLKIQRTQQEDSAVYLCASSLDPTGFYGYTFGSGTRLTVV.

At least ten counts were recorded for this clonotype. The chain is built from TRBV6-5 and TRBJ2-2, with D uncertain. The germline V gene has CDR1 MNHEY and CDR2 SVGAGI. V dropped 10 bases and J dropped 7 bases, with 13 bases sitting between them. The CDR3 has 12 residues. The CDR3 region is CATTPRRGELFF. As DNA, the CDR3 is TGTGCCACTACGCCCCGGCGCGGGGAGCTGTTTTTT.